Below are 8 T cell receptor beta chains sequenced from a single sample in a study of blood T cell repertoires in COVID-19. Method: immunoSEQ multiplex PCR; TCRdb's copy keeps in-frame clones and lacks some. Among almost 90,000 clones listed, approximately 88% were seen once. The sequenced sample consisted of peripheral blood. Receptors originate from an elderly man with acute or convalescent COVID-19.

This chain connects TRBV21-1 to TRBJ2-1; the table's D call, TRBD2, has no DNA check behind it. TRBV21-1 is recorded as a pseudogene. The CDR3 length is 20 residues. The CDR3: CASSKEEVRLAGVAYNEQFF. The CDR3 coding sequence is TGTGCCAGCAGCAAAGAAGAGGTTCGACTAGCGGGAGTGGCCTACAATGAGCAGTTCTTC.

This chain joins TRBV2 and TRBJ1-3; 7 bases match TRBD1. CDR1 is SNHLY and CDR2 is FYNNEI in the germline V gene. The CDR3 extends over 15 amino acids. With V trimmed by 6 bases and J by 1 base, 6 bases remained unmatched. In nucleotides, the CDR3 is TGTGCCAGCAGCGCTGGGACAGCTTCTGGAAACACCATATATTTT. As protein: CASSAGTASGNTIYF.

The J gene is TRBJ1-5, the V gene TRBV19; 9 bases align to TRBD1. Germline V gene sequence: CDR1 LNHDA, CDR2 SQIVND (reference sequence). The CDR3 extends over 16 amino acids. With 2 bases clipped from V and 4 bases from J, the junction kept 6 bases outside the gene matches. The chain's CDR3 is CASSILTGGWNQPQHF. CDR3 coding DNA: TGTGCCAGTAGTATACTAACAGGGGGCTGGAATCAGCCCCAGCATTTT.

CDR3 sequence (DNA): TGCGCCAGCAGCCGAGCCTCTAGCGGGAGTAGGAATGAGCAGTTCTTC. Its translation is CASSRASSGSRNEQFF. The chain links TRBV4-3 to TRBJ2-1, with TRBD2 matching 10 bases. The V and J ends lost 4 bases and 7 bases, in that order; junction bases with no gene match: 10. Germline CDR1 and CDR2: LGHNA and YSLEER. This CDR3 region has 16 residues.

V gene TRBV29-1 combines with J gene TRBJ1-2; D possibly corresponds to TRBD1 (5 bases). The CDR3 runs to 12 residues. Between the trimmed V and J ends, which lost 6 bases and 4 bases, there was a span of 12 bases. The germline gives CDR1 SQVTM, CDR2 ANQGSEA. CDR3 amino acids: CSVARGTYGYTF. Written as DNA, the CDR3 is TGCAGCGTCGCCCGGGGGACCTATGGCTACACCTTC.

The CDR3 DNA reads TGTGCCAGCAGCTCCCTTACAGGGGCCGGAGAGACCCAGTACTTC. Translated, it gives CASSSLTGAGETQYF. V usage is TRBV11-1 and J usage is TRBJ2-5; 7 nucleotides match TRBD1. CDR3 length: 15 residues. Per germline, CDR1 SGHAT and CDR2 FQDESV (reference sequence). V dropped 4 bases and J dropped 4; count of bases not matched to a gene: 9.

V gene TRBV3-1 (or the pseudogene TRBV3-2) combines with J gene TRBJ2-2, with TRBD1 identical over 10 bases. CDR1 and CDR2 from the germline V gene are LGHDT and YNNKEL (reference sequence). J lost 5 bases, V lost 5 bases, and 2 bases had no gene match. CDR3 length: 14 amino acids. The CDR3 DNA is TGTGCCAGCAGCTTGGGACAGGGGACCGGGGAGCTGTTTTTT. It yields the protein CASSLGQGTGELFF.

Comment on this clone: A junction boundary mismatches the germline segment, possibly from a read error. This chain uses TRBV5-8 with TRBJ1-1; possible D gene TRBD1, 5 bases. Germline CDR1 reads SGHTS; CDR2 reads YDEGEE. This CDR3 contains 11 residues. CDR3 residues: CASSSGAGPPF. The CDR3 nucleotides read TGTGCCAGCAGCTCGGGAGCGGGACCCCCGTTT.